The 11 T cell receptor beta chains listed next were all sequenced from one sample in a study of cytomegalovirus exposure and HLA in healthy donors. Libraries were prepared by immunoSEQ multiplex PCR; TCRdb keeps only in-frame clonotypes and omits some of them. The repertoire consists of about 240,000 clones, with roughly 86% occurring once and the leading ten covering less than 1.5%. The sequenced material came from PBMCs. These receptors were obtained from a woman aged 25 to 39 in good health and CMV-seropositive.

This sequence joins TRBV12-5 and TRBJ1-1; TRBD1 might be the D (6 bases). CDR3 length equals 12 residues. Between the trimmed V and J ends, which lost 1 base and 9 bases, there was a span of 9 bases. Per germline, CDR1 LGHNT and CDR2 FRNRAP. This CDR3 is CASGLGDTQAFF. The CDR3 nucleotides read TGTGCTAGTGGTTTGGGGGACACCCAAGCTTTCTTT.

The rearrangement joins TRBV7-8 to TRBJ1-5; TRBD1 aligns across 12 bases. The CDR3 contains 16 residues. With V trimmed by 8 bases and J by 0 bases, 5 bases remained unmatched. Germline assignment: CDR1 SGHVS and CDR2 FQNEAQ. DNA of the CDR3: TGTGCCAGCCGGGTGGGACAGGGGGCTAGCAATCAGCCCCAGCATTTT. Translating gives CASRVGQGASNQPQHF.

The chain carries TRBV6-1 and TRBJ1-5; no clear D gene. The CDR3 is 15 amino acids. The V and J ends lost 0 bases and 7 bases respectively, with 13 bases between them. Germline V gene lookup returns CDR1 MNHNS and CDR2 SASEGT. The CDR3 spells CASSEALSGYQPQHF. The CDR3 nucleotides are TGTGCCAGCAGTGAAGCTCTGTCAGGTTACCAGCCCCAGCATTTT.

This clone was detected only a few times. The V and J genes are TRBV5-6 and TRBJ2-5, with 10 bases matching TRBD2. Trimming removed 4 bases from V and 6 bases from J; junction bases left unmatched: 12. The CDR3 sequence is 16 residues long. Germline lookup yields CDR1 SGHDT and CDR2 YYEEEE. The CDR3 region is CASSALASGSFKTQYF. In DNA, the CDR3 is TGTGCCAGCAGCGCCTTGGCTAGCGGGAGCTTTAAGACCCAGTACTTC.

The chain employs TRBV27 and TRBJ2-3; weak D call: TRBD2 (6 bases). Germline V gene sequence: CDR1 MNHEY, CDR2 SMNVEV (reference sequence). The CDR3 extends over 14 amino acids. Trimming cost V 5 bases and J 6 bases, with 15 bases left between them. CDR3 loop: CASSRTKAYDTQYF. Written as DNA, the CDR3 is TGTGCCAGCAGTAGGACTAAGGCTTACGATACGCAGTATTTT.

J is TRBJ2-7 and V is TRBV7-2, with 10 bases identical to TRBD2. The CDR3 contains 17 residues. Germline trimming cut 0 bases from V and 3 bases from J; bases unmatched to any gene: 8. In germline, CDR1 is SGHTA, CDR2 FQGNSA. The CDR3 loop is CASSLALISGRGYEQYF. CDR3 nucleotides: TGTGCCAGCAGCTTAGCGCTTATCAGCGGGAGGGGCTACGAGCAGTACTTC.

The chain recombines TRBV5-1 with TRBJ2-7, with 8 nucleotides matching TRBD2. V trimming: 6 bases; J trimming: 0 bases; junction bases outside the gene matches: 8. This CDR3 comprises 15 residues. Germline CDR1 reads SGHRS; CDR2 reads YFSETQ. The CDR3 DNA reads TGCGCCAGCACAAACTCCAGCGGGGGCTCCTACGAGCAGTACTTC. The encoded protein is CASTNSSGGSYEQYF.

The chain combines TRBV5-1 with TRBJ1-2; maybe TRBD1 (6 bases). Germline-derived CDR1 and CDR2 are SGHRS and YFSETQ. The V end lost 3 bases, the J end lost 2 bases, and 17 bases lay between the germline ends. The CDR3 runs to 16 residues. The CDR3: CASSSKGQTENYGYTF. For the CDR3, the DNA is TGCGCCAGCAGCTCTAAAGGACAGACCGAGAACTATGGCTACACCTTC.

The V gene is TRBV2, the J gene TRBJ2-1, with D perhaps matching TRBD1 (6 bases). CDR1 and CDR2 (germline): SNHLY, FYNNEI. The V and J ends lost 6 bases and 12 bases respectively, with 15 bases between them. CDR3 length: 12 amino acids. For the CDR3, the DNA is TGTGCCAGCAGCGATACAGGGCCTGGGCAGTTCTTC. Translation gives CASSDTGPGQFF.

This chain joins TRBV5-1 and TRBJ2-2, with 10 bases aligning to TRBD2. This CDR3 contains 16 residues. CDR1 is SGHRS, CDR2 YFSETQ, per germline. The V gene end was trimmed by 0 bases and the J gene end by 6 bases; junction bases not matched to a gene: 5. This chain's CDR3 is CASSLGGTSVPGELFF. CDR3 DNA sequence: TGCGCCAGCAGCTTGGGTGGGACTAGCGTGCCCGGGGAGCTGTTTTTT.

The rearrangement joins TRBV27 to TRBJ1-1; 11 nucleotides match TRBD1. The junction had 2 bases not matched to a gene; V was cut back by 6 bases and J by 5 bases. The CDR3 spans 13 residues. Germline CDR1 reads MNHEY; CDR2 reads SMNVEV (reference sequence). In DNA form, the CDR3 reads TGTGCCAGCAGGGGGGACAGGGGGACTGAAGCTTTCTTT. The encoded protein is CASRGDRGTEAFF.